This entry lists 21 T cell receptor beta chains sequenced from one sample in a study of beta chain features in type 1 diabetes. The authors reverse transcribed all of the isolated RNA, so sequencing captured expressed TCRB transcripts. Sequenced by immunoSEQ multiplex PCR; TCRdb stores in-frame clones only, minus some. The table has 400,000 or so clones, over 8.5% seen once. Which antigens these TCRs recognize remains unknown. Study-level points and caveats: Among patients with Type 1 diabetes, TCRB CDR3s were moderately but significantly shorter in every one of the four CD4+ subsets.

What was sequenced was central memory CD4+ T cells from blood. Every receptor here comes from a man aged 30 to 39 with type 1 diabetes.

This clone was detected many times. This chain's CDR3 is CASSRLATDTQYF. DNA of the CDR3: TGTGCCAGCTCAAGACTTGCCACAGATACGCAGTATTTT. The chain employs TRBV18 and TRBJ2-3; D remains ambiguous. Germline V gene lookup returns CDR1 KGHSH and CDR2 LQKENI. Trimming left V 5 bases short and J 2 bases short, with 8 bases between. The CDR3 loop spans 13 amino acids.

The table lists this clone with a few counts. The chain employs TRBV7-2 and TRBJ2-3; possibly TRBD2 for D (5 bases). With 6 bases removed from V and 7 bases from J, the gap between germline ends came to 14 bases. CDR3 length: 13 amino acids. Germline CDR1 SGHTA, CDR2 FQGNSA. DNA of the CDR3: TGTGCCAGCAGTTCACTACGGAGGTATACGCAGTATTTT. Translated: CASSSLRRYTQYF.

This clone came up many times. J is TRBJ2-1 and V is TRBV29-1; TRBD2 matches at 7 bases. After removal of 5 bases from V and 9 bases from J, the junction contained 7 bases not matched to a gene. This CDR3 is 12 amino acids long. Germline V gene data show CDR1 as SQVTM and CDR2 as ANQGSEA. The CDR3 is CSVLGPGGEQFF. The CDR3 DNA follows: TGCAGCGTTCTGGGCCCGGGGGGTGAGCAGTTCTTC.

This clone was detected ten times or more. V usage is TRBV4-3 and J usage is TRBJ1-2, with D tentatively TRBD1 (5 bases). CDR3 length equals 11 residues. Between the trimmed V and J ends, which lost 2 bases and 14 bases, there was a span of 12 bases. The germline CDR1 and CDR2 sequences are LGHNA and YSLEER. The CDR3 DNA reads TGCGCCAGCAGCCAATTAGGGGCAAGGACCTTC. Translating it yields CASSQLGARTF.

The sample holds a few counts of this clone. The CDR3 coding sequence is TGTGCCAGCAACTCTGGGGGAGACAGCTTTGGCTACACCTTC. Translating it yields CASNSGGDSFGYTF. V usage is TRBV10-3 and J usage is TRBJ1-2; D might be TRBD1 (5 bases). Germline V gives CDR1 ENHRY, CDR2 SYGVKD. Trimming left V 10 bases short and J 7 bases short, with 22 bases between. The CDR3 has 14 amino acids.

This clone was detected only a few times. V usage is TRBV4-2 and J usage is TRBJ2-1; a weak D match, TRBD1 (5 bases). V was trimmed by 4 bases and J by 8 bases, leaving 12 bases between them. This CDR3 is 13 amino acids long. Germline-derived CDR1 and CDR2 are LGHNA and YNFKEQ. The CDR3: CASSPMATDEQFF. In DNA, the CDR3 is TGTGCCAGCAGCCCTATGGCGACAGATGAGCAGTTCTTC.

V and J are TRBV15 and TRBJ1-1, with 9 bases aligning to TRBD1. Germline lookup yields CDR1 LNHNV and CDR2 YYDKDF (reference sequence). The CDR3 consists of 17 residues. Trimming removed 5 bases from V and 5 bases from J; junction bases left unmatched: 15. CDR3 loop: CATSGPGQGKGGTEAFF. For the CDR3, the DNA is TGTGCCACCAGCGGACCGGGACAGGGAAAGGGTGGGACTGAAGCTTTCTTT.

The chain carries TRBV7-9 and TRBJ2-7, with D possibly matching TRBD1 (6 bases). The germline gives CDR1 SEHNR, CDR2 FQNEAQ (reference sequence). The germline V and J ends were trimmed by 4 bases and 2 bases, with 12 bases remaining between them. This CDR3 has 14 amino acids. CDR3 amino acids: CASSWTASTYEQYF. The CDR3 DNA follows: TGTGCCAGCAGCTGGACAGCGAGCACCTACGAGCAGTACTTC.

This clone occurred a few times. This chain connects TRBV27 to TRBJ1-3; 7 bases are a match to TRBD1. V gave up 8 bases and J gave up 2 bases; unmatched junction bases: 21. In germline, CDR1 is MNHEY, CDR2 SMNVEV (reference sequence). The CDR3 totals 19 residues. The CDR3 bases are TGTGCCAGCCGACCCAGGGGACAGACGGCCGCAAAGACTGGAAACACCATATATTTT. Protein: CASRPRGQTAAKTGNTIYF.

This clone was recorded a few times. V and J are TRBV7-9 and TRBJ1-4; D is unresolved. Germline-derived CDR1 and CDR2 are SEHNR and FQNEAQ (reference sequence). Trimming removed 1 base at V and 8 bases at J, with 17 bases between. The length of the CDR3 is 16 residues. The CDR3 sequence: CASSLGSGSFGEKLFF. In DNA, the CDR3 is TGTGCCAGCAGCTTAGGGTCTGGGTCATTTGGCGAAAAACTGTTTTTT.

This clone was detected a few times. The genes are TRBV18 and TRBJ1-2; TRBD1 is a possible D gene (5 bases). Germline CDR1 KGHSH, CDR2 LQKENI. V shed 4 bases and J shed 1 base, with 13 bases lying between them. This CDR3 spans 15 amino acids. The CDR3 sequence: CASSLNTDSNYGYTF. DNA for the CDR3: TGTGCCAGCTCACTTAATACTGACAGTAACTATGGCTACACCTTC.

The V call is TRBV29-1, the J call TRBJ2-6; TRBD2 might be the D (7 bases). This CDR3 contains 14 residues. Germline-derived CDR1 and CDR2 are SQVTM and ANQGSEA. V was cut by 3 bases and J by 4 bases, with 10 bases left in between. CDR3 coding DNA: TGCAGCGTTGAGGGGGGGCTAGGGGCCAACGTCCTGACTTTC. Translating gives CSVEGGLGANVLTF.

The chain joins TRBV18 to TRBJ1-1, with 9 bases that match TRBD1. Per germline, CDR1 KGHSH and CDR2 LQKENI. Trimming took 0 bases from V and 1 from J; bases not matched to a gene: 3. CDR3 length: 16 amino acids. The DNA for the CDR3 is TGTGCCAGCTCACCACCGACAGGGGGTGCGAACACTGAAGCTTTCTTT. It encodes CASSPPTGGANTEAFF.

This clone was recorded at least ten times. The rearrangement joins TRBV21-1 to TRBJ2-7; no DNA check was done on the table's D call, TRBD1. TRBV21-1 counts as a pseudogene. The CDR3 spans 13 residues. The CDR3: CASSAHTGFEQYF. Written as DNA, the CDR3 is TGTGCCAGCAGCGCCCATACAGGGTTCGAGCAGTACTTC.

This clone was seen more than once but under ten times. CDR3 sequence: CASSQGSGQETQYF. For the CDR3, the DNA is TGTGCCAGCAGTCAGGGGTCGGGACAAGAGACCCAGTACTTC. V and J are TRBV2 and TRBJ2-5, with D tentatively TRBD1 (6 bases). Germline loops: CDR1 SNHLY, CDR2 FYNNEI. V was pared by 5 bases and J by 2 bases, with 12 bases between. This CDR3 is built from 14 residues.

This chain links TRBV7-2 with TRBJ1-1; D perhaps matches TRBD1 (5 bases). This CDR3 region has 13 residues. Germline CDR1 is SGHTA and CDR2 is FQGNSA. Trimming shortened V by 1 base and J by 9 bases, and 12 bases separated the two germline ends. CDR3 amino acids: CASSLERGEKAFF. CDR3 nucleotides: TGTGCCAGCAGCTTAGAAAGGGGCGAGAAAGCTTTCTTT.

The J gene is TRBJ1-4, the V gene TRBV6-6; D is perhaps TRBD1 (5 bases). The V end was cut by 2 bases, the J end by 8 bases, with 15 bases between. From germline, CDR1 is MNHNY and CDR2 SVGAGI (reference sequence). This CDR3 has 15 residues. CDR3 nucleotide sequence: TGTGCCAGCAGTTACGGTGGGGGTGGAAGAGAAAAACTGTTTTTT. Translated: CASSYGGGGREKLFF.

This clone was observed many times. CDR3 nucleotides: TGTGCCAGCACCCAGAGTGGGGGCTATGGGACTGAAGCTTTCTTT. It encodes CASTQSGGYGTEAFF. The rearrangement joins TRBV11-2 to TRBJ1-1; D possibly corresponds to TRBD1 (6 bases). Trimming left V 7 bases short and J 5 bases short, with 20 bases between. This CDR3 comprises 15 residues. The germline V gene encodes CDR1 SGHAT and CDR2 FQNNGV.

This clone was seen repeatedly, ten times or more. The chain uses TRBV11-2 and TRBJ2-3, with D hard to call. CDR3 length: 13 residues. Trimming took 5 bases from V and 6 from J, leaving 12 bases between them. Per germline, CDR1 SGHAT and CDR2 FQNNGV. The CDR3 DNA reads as TGTGCCAGCAGCCTCGGTGACGGGGATACGCAGTATTTT. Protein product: CASSLGDGDTQYF.

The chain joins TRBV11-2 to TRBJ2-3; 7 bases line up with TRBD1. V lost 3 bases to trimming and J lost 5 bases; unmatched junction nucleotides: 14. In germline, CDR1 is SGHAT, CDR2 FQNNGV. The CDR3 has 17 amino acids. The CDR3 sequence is CASSLWAPGTDGDTQYF. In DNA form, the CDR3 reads TGTGCCAGCAGCTTGTGGGCGCCGGGGACAGATGGAGATACGCAGTATTTT.

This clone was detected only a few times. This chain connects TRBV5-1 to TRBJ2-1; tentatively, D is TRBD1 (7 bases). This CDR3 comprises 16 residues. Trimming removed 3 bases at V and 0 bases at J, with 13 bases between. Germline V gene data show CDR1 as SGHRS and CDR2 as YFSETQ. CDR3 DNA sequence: TGCGCCAGCAGCTCGACAGGGACTTACTCCTACAATGAGCAGTTCTTC. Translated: CASSSTGTYSYNEQFF.